This T cell receptor (beta chain) was found in a study of cytomegalovirus exposure and HLA in healthy donors. This CDR3 comprises 13 residues. Germline V gene lookup returns CDR1 SGHTA and CDR2 FQGTGA. V lost 5 bases to trimming and J lost 5 bases; unmatched junction nucleotides: 3. The PCR employed 60 Vbeta primers together with 13 Jbeta primers. Produced via immunoSEQ multiplex PCR; TCRdb's table is partial and in-frame only. The data contain approximately 86,000 clones, 85% of them seen just once; the ten biggest clones take up around 7%. The sequence was obtained from a man aged 40-55 years in good health and CMV-seropositive. This chain joins TRBV7-3 and TRBJ2-5; 9 bases line up with TRBD2. Sample: PBMCs. CDR3 sequence: CASSQGLAETQYF. As DNA, the CDR3 is TGTGCCAGCAGCCAAGGACTAGCGGAGACCCAGTACTTC. Based on the CDR3 plus reference TRBV7-3 and TRBJ2-5, the full variable domain is GAGVSQTPSNKVTEKGKYVELRCDPISGHTALYWYRQSLGQGPEFLIYFQGTGAADDSGLPNDRFFAVRPEGSVSTLKIQRTERGDSAVYLCASSQGLAETQYFGPGTRLLVL.